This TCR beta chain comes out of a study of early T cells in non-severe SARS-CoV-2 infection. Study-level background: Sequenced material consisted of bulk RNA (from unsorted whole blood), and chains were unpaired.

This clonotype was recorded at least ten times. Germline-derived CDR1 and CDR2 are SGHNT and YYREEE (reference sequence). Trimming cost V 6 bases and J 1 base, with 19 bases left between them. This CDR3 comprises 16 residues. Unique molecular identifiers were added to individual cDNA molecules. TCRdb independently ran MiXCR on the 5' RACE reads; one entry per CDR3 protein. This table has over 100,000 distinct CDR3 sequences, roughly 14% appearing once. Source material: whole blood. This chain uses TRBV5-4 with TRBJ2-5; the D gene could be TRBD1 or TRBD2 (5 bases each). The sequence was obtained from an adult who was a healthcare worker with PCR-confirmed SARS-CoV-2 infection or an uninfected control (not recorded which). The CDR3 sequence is CASKGGAGRAQETQYF. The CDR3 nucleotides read TGTGCCAGCAAAGGTGGGGCAGGGAGAGCCCAAGAGACCCAGTACTTC.